This TCR beta chain appears in the sequencing data of a study of T cell repertoires in cytomegalovirus infection. For the study at large: From public TCR beta signatures came an indication of both CMV infection and matching HLA type.

The CDR3 is made up of 13 amino acids. Germline V CDR1 and CDR2: SGHTA, FQGNSA. V lost 5 bases, J lost 5 bases, and 10 bases lay in between. In TCRdb, the reads were re-called with MiXCR into one record per CDR3 protein. The sample contains around 260,000 distinct CDR3 sequences, around 9% of which appear only once. Study observations and caveats: HLA-C-restricted CMV clonotypes gave the most frequent clonotype in two of eight donors.

This clonotype has just a few counts. Antigen: not known. This TCR was sampled from a human donor in good health (CMV status not recorded). Some clones in this sample may be carry-over from other donors' samples. The gene calls are TRBV7-2 and TRBJ2-1; D ambiguous. Sequences were obtained from PBMCs. The CDR3 region is CASSPGVHNEQFF. DNA for the CDR3: TGTGCCAGCAGCCCGGGTGTCCACAATGAGCAGTTCTTC.